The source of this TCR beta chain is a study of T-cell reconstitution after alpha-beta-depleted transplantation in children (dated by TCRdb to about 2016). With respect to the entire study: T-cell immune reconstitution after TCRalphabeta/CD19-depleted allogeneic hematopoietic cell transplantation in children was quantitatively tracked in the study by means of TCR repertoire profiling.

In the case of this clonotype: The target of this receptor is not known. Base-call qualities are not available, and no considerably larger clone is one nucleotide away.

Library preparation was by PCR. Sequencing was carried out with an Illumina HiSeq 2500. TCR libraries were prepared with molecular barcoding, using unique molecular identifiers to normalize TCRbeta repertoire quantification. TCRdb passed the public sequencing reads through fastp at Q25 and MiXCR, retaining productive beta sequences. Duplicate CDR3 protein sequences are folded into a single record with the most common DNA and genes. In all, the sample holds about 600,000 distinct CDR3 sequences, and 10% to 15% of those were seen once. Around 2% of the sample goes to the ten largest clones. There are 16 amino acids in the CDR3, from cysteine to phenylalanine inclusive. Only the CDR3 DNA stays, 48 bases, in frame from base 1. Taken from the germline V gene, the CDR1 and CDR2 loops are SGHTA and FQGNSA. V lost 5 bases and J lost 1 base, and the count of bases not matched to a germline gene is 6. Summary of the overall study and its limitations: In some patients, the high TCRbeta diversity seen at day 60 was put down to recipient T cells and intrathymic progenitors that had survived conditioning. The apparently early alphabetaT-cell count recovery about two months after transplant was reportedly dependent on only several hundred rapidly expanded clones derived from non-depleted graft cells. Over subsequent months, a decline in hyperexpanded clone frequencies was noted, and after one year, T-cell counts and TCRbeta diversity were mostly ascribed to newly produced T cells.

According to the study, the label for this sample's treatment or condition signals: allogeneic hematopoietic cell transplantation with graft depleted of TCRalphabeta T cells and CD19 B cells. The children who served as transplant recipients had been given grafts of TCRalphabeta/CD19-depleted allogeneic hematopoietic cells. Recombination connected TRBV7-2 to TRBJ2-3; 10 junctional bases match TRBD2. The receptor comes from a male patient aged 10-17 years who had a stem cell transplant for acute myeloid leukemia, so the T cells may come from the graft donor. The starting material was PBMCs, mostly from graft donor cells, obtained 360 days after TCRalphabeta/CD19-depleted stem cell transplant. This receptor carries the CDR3 CASSERAGGGTDTQYF. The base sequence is TGTGCCAGCAGCGAGAGAGCGGGGGGGGGCACAGATACGCAGTATTTT.